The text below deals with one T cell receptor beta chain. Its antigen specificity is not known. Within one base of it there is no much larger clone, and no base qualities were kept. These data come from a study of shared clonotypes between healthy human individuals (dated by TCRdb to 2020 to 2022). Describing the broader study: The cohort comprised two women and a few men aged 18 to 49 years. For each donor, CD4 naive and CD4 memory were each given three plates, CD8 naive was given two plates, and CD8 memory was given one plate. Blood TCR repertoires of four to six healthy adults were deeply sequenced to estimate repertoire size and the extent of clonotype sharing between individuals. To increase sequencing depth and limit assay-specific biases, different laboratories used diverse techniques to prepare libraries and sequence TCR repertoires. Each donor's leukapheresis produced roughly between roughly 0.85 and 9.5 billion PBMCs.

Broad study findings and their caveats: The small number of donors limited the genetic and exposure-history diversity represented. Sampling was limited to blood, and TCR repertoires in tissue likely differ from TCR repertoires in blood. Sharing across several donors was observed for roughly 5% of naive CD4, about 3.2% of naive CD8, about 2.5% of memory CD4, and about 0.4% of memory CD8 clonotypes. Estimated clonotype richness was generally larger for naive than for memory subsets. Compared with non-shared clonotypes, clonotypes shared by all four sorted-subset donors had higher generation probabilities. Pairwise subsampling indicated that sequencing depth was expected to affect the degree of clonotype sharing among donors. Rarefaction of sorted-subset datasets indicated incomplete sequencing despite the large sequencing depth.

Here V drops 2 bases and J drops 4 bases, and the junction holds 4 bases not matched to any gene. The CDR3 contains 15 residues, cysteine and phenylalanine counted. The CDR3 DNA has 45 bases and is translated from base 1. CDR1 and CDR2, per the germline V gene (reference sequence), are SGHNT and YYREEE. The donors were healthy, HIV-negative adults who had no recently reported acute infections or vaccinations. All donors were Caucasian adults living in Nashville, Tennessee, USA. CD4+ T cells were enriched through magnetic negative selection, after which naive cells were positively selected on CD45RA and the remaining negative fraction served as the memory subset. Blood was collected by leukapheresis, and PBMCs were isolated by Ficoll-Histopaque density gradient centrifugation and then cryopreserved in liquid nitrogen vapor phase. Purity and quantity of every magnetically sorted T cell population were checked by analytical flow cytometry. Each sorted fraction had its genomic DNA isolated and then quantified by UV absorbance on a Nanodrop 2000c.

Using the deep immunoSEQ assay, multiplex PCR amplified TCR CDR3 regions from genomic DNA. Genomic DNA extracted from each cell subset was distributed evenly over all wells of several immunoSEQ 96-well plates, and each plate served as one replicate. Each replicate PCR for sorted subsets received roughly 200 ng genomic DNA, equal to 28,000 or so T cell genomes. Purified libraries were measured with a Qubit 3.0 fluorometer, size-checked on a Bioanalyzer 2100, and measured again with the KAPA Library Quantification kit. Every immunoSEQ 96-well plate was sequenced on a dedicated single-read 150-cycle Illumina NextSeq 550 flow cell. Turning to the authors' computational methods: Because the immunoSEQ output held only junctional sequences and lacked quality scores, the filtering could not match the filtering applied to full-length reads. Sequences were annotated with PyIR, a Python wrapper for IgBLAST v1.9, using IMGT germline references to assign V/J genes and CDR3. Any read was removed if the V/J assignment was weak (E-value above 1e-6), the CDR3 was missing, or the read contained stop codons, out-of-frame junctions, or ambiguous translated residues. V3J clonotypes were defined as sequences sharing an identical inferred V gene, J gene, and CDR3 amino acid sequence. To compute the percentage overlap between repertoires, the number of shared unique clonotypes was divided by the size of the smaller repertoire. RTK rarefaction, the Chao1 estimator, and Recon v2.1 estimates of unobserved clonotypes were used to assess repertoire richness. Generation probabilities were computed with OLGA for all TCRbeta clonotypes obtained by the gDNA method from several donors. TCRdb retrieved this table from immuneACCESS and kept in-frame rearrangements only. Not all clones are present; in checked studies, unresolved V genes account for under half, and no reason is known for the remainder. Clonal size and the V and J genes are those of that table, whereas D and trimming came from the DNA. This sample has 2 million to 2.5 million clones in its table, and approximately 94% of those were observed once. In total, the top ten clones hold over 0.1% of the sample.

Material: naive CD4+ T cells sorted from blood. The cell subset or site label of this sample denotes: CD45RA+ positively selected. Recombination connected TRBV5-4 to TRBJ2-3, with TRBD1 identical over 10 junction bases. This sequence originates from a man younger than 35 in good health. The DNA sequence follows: TGTGCCAGCAGCTTCCGGGACAGGGGAGCAGATACGCAGTATTTT. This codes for CASSFRDRGADTQYF.